This TCR beta chain was recovered during a study of response to subunit inactivated influenza vaccine. TCRdb itself ran the RT-PCR reads through MiXCR, one entry per CDR3 protein. The sample consists of about 520,000 distinct CDR3 sequences, 25% of them appearing once. V dropped 7 bases and J dropped 0; count of bases not matched to a gene: 7. Germline V gives CDR1 MDHEN, CDR2 SYDVKM. There are 17 residues in the CDR3. The chain carries TRBV28 and TRBJ1-4, with 11 bases aligning to TRBD1. The sample was CD4+ T cells sorted from PBMCs, taken roughly 5 days after vaccination. The receptor comes from a man aged 50-59 years who received an inactivated influenza vaccine. CDR3 DNA: TGTGCCAGCACCCCCTCGGGACAGGGGGCAACTAATGAAAAACTGTTTTTT. This gives the protein CASTPSGQGATNEKLFF.